This record looks at one T cell receptor (beta chain) sequence and its context. Antigen unknown. The record originates from a study of T-cell reconstitution after alpha-beta-depleted transplantation in children. As it was prepared, the TCRbeta library received unique molecular identifiers. TCRdb re-called the PCR reads with MiXCR, one entry per CDR3 protein. The sample gives tens of thousands of distinct CDR3 sequences, 50% to 55% of which show up once; more than 30% is in the top ten. Study conclusions and caveats: In patients about two months after transplant, alpha-beta T cells reportedly arose from several hundred expanded graft clones. Newly generated T cells supplied most T-cell counts and diversity one year post-transplant. At day 60, the high TCRbeta diversity found in some patients originated from recipient T cells and thymic progenitors that had survived.

CDR1 and CDR2 from the germline V gene are MNHNS and SASEGT. The V gene lost 6 bases and the J gene lost 2 bases, with 17 bases spanning the gap. The CDR3 covers 16 residues. The chain recombines TRBV6-1 with TRBJ1-3; no definite D call. The sequence was collected from a boy under two years old with SCID, due to receive a stem cell transplant. The sequenced sample was peripheral blood, obtained before TCRalphabeta/CD19-depleted stem cell transplant. CDR3 amino acids: CASRTNHIITGNTIYF. The CDR3 coding sequence is TGTGCCAGCAGAACAAACCACATCATAACTGGAAACACCATATATTTT.